This paragraph covers one TCR beta chain sequence. Antigen specificity is unknown. The entry originates in a study of cytomegalovirus exposure and HLA in healthy donors. Study results and limitations: The study put 160 or so TCR beta chains on its list as cytomegalovirus-associated. More than 15,000 TCR beta sequences were associated with HLA alleles at 0.05 false discovery rate in a later analysis. In vitro work confirmed that three CMV-associated chains recognize CMV antigens. Available immune exposure information covered CMV serostatus only.

The PCR made use of 60 Vbeta and 13 Jbeta primers. The assay was immunoSEQ multiplex PCR, and TCRdb's table has in-frame clones only and misses some. This table holds 85,000 to 120,000 clones, approximately 71% found once. Sequenced sample: PBMCs. This TCR came from a man aged 40-50 years in good health and CMV-seronegative.

CDR3 DNA: TGTGCCAGCAGTGATTCGGACAGGGGGGTGAACACTGAAGCTTTCTTT. This translates into CASSDSDRGVNTEAFF. J is TRBJ1-1 and V is TRBV6-1, with TRBD1 matching over 10 bases. The CDR3 runs to 16 residues. J gave up 0 bases and V 3 bases, and 4 bases lay outside the gene matches. Germline V gives CDR1 MNHNS, CDR2 SASEGT.